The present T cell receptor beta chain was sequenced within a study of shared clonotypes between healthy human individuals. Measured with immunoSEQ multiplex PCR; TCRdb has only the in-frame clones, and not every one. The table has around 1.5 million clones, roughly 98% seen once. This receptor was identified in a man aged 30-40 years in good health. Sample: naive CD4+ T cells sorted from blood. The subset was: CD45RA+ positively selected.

CDR3 residues: CASSQRSQGEQYF. CDR3 DNA sequence: TGCGCCAGCAGCCAACGGTCCCAGGGGGAGCAGTACTTC. The chain combines TRBV4-1 with TRBJ2-7; the D gene is possibly TRBD1 (6 bases). The CDR3 length is 13 residues. Trimming left V 2 bases short and J 7 bases short, with 12 bases between. Germline CDR1 is MGHRA and CDR2 is YSYEKL.